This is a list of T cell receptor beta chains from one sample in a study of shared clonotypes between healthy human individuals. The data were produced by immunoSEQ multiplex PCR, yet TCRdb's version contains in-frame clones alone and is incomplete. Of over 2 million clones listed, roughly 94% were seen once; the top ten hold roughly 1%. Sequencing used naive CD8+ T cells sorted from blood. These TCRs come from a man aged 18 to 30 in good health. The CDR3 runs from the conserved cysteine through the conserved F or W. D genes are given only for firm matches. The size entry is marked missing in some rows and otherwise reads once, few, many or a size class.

CDR3 DNA: TGTGCCAGCAGTTCATACGACAGCTCCTACAATGAGCAGTTCTTC; CDR3 protein: CASSSYDSSYNEQFF; D gene: NA; V gene: TRBV6-5; clone size: NA; J gene: TRBJ2-1
CDR3 DNA: TGTGCCAGCAGTGAATACCGGGCTAGCGGGAGAGATACGCAGTATTTT; CDR3 protein: CASSEYRASGRDTQYF; D gene: TRBD2; V gene: TRBV2; clone size: NA; J gene: TRBJ2-3
CDR3 DNA: TGCGCCAGCAGCCAAGCATCTTCAGGGGGGACGGTATTGCCCCAGCATTTT; CDR3 protein: CASSQASSGGTVLPQHF; D gene: TRBD1; V gene: TRBV4-1; clone size: NA; J gene: TRBJ1-5
CDR3 DNA: TGTGCCAGCAGTTTTCCCACAGAGATAAGCTCCTACGAGCAGTACTTC; CDR3 protein: CASSFPTEISSYEQYF; D gene: NA; V gene: TRBV28; clone size: NA; J gene: TRBJ2-7
CDR3 DNA: TGTGCCAGCAGCACCGACGGATCCTACGAGCAGTACTTC; CDR3 protein: CASSTDGSYEQYF; D gene: NA; V gene: TRBV9; clone size: NA; J gene: TRBJ2-7
CDR3 DNA: TGTGCCAGCAGCCAACATTTGGGGGGCTCCCCCACCTACGAGCAGTACTTC; CDR3 protein: CASSQHLGGSPTYEQYF; D gene: NA; V gene: TRBV4-2; clone size: NA; J gene: TRBJ2-7
CDR3 DNA: TGTGCCAGCAGCTTAGGGGCGAACACCGGGGAGCTGTTTTTT; CDR3 protein: CASSLGANTGELFF; D gene: NA; V gene: TRBV7-3; clone size: NA; J gene: TRBJ2-2
CDR3 DNA: TGTGCCAGCAGTTGGGGGACAGGGGCCTACGAGCAGTACTTC; CDR3 protein: CASSWGTGAYEQYF; D gene: TRBD1; V gene: TRBV11-2; clone size: NA; J gene: TRBJ2-7
CDR3 DNA: TGTGCCAGCAGCGTAGATGGGGGATTGGAGGAGCAGTACTTC; CDR3 protein: CASSVDGGLEEQYF; D gene: NA; V gene: TRBV9; clone size: NA; J gene: TRBJ2-7
CDR3 DNA: TGTGCCTGGAGTCGCGGGACTAGCGTGTGGGAGACCCAGTACTTC; CDR3 protein: CAWSRGTSVWETQYF; D gene: TRBD2; V gene: TRBV30; clone size: NA; J gene: TRBJ2-5
CDR3 DNA: TGTGCTAGTGGTTTGGAGACTAGCGAGCAGTACTTC; CDR3 protein: CASGLETSEQYF; D gene: NA; V gene: TRBV12-5; clone size: NA; J gene: TRBJ2-7
CDR3 DNA: TGTGCTAGCAGCTTAAACCCAGGGGCCCACAATGAGCAGTTCTTC; CDR3 protein: CASSLNPGAHNEQFF; D gene: NA; V gene: TRBV7-7; clone size: NA; J gene: TRBJ2-1
CDR3 DNA: TGCGCCAGCAGCGGGGGACAGGCTAGCTCCTACGAGCAGTACTTC; CDR3 protein: CASSGGQASSYEQYF; D gene: TRBD1; V gene: TRBV5-1; clone size: NA; J gene: TRBJ2-7
CDR3 DNA: TGTGCCATCAGTGAGTCCGCCACAAGCTCCTACGAGCAGTACTTC; CDR3 protein: CAISESATSSYEQYF; D gene: NA; V gene: TRBV10-3; clone size: NA; J gene: TRBJ2-7
CDR3 DNA: TGTGCCAGCAGTTTATACCCAGGGTCGGGCACTGAAGCTTTCTTT; CDR3 protein: CASSLYPGSGTEAFF; D gene: NA; V gene: TRBV28; clone size: once; J gene: TRBJ1-1
CDR3 DNA: TGTGCCAGCAGTTTCAGCATGGATAACTATGGCTACACCTTC; CDR3 protein: CASSFSMDNYGYTF; D gene: NA; V gene: TRBV7-9; clone size: NA; J gene: TRBJ1-2
CDR3 DNA: TGTGCCAGCAGCTTACCGCTATCCTACAATGAGCAGTTCTTC; CDR3 protein: CASSLPLSYNEQFF; D gene: NA; V gene: TRBV11-2; clone size: NA; J gene: TRBJ2-1
CDR3 DNA: TGTGCCAGCAGCCCCCATCGGGGCCCTGGAAACACCATATATTTT; CDR3 protein: CASSPHRGPGNTIYF; D gene: NA; V gene: TRBV9; clone size: NA; J gene: TRBJ1-3
CDR3 DNA: TGTGCCAGCAGTTTATCCCCTTCTTCGGGTGAGCAGTTCTTC; CDR3 protein: CASSLSPSSGEQFF; D gene: NA; V gene: TRBV27; clone size: NA; J gene: TRBJ2-1
CDR3 DNA: TGTGCCAGCAGTGAACCCCCCTCGGACTATGGCTACACCTTC; CDR3 protein: CASSEPPSDYGYTF; D gene: NA; V gene: TRBV2; clone size: NA; J gene: TRBJ1-2
CDR3 DNA: TGTGCCAGCAGGAGACAGGGGGACCAAGAGACCCAGTACTTC; CDR3 protein: CASRRQGDQETQYF; D gene: TRBD1; V gene: TRBV11-2; clone size: NA; J gene: TRBJ2-5
CDR3 DNA: TGTGCCAGCTCACCACCCCGGACAGGCGACTACGAGCAGTACTTC; CDR3 protein: CASSPPRTGDYEQYF; D gene: TRBD1; V gene: TRBV18; clone size: NA; J gene: TRBJ2-7
CDR3 DNA: TGTGCCAGCAGCGAACAGGGGAGGACTGAAGCTTTCTTT; CDR3 protein: CASSEQGRTEAFF; D gene: TRBD1; V gene: TRBV9; clone size: NA; J gene: TRBJ1-1
CDR3 DNA: TGTGCCAGCAGCTTGGAAGGTAGCGGGAGGGAGGTCGAGCAGTACTTC; CDR3 protein: CASSLEGSGREVEQYF; D gene: TRBD2; V gene: TRBV5-4; clone size: NA; J gene: TRBJ2-7
CDR3 DNA: TGTGCCAGCAGCCCTGACACGGGCGAGCAGTACTTC; CDR3 protein: CASSPDTGEQYF; D gene: NA; V gene: TRBV5-4; clone size: NA; J gene: TRBJ2-7
CDR3 DNA: TGTGCTAGCAGCCTCGACAGGGAGGAGACCCAGTACTTC; CDR3 protein: CASSLDREETQYF; D gene: TRBD1; V gene: TRBV7-7; clone size: NA; J gene: TRBJ2-5
CDR3 DNA: TGTGCCAGCAGTGCGCAGGGAGGGGACACTGAAGCTTTCTTT; CDR3 protein: CASSAQGGDTEAFF; D gene: NA; V gene: TRBV6-4; clone size: NA; J gene: TRBJ1-1
CDR3 DNA: TGCGCCAGCAGCCAAGGCGGGGGGAACTCTGGAAACACCATATATTTT; CDR3 protein: CASSQGGGNSGNTIYF; D gene: NA; V gene: TRBV4-1; clone size: NA; J gene: TRBJ1-3
CDR3 DNA: TGCGCCAGCAGCCTTTCCGGGACAGTGAACACTGAAGCTTTCTTT; CDR3 protein: CASSLSGTVNTEAFF; D gene: TRBD1; V gene: TRBV5-1; clone size: NA; J gene: TRBJ1-1
CDR3 DNA: TGTGCCAGCAGTGGAAGTACCTACGAGCAGTACTTC; CDR3 protein: CASSGSTYEQYF; D gene: NA; V gene: TRBV6-1; clone size: NA; J gene: TRBJ2-7
CDR3 DNA: TGCGCCAGCAGCTTCACAGGGAACACTGAAGCTTTCTTT; CDR3 protein: CASSFTGNTEAFF; D gene: NA; V gene: TRBV5-1; clone size: NA; J gene: TRBJ1-1
CDR3 DNA: TGCGCCAGCAGTCATCCTCTCTACTCCTACGAGCAGTACTTC; CDR3 protein: CASSHPLYSYEQYF; D gene: NA; V gene: TRBV23-1; clone size: NA; J gene: TRBJ2-7
CDR3 DNA: TGTGCCAGCAGCCGACTAGCGGGGAACAATGAGCAGTTCTTC; CDR3 protein: CASSRLAGNNEQFF; D gene: TRBD2; V gene: TRBV11-2; clone size: once; J gene: TRBJ2-1
CDR3 DNA: TGTGCCAGCAGTGAAGGGGCAGAAGAGACCCAGTACTTC; CDR3 protein: CASSEGAEETQYF; D gene: NA; V gene: TRBV6-1; clone size: NA; J gene: TRBJ2-5
CDR3 DNA: TGTGCTAGCAGCTTGCTCGGGGCACCCGGGGAGCTGTTTTTT; CDR3 protein: CASSLLGAPGELFF; D gene: NA; V gene: TRBV7-7; clone size: NA; J gene: TRBJ2-2
CDR3 DNA: TGTGCCAGTAGTTTCACTAGCGGGGGTACAGATACGCAGTATTTT; CDR3 protein: CASSFTSGGTDTQYF; D gene: TRBD2; V gene: TRBV19; clone size: NA; J gene: TRBJ2-3
CDR3 DNA: TGTGCCAGCAGCTTAACGGGGGCAGGGGCAGATACGCAGTATTTT; CDR3 protein: CASSLTGAGADTQYF; D gene: NA; V gene: TRBV7-3; clone size: NA; J gene: TRBJ2-3
CDR3 DNA: TGTGCCAGCAGACGGGGCGGGAGCTCCTACGAGCAGTACTTC; CDR3 protein: CASRRGGSSYEQYF; D gene: TRBD2; V gene: TRBV13; clone size: few; J gene: TRBJ2-7
CDR3 DNA: TGTGCCAGCAGTGAACTCCCGACAGGGTTGGATTCACCCCTCCACTTT; CDR3 protein: CASSELPTGLDSPLHF; D gene: TRBD1; V gene: TRBV6-1; clone size: NA; J gene: TRBJ1-6
CDR3 DNA: TGTGCCACCTCGTTAGTCGCTAGCGGAATATACAATGAGCAGTTCTTC; CDR3 protein: CATSLVASGIYNEQFF; D gene: TRBD2; V gene: TRBV15; clone size: NA; J gene: TRBJ2-1
CDR3 DNA: TGTGCCAGCAGTTTGCTAGCGGAAACCACCGGGGAGCTGTTTTTT; CDR3 protein: CASSLLAETTGELFF; D gene: TRBD2; V gene: TRBV6-5; clone size: NA; J gene: TRBJ2-2
CDR3 DNA: TGTGCCAGCAGCCCCTCCTACTCCTACGAGCAGTACTTC; CDR3 protein: CASSPSYSYEQYF; D gene: NA; V gene: TRBV27; clone size: NA; J gene: TRBJ2-7
CDR3 DNA: TGTGCCAGCTCACCTCCCGGACAGATCACAAACTATGGCTACACCTTC; CDR3 protein: CASSPPGQITNYGYTF; D gene: NA; V gene: TRBV18; clone size: NA; J gene: TRBJ1-2
CDR3 DNA: TGTGCCAGCAGCTCCAGGACAGGGGGCAACTCTGAAGCTTTCTTT; CDR3 protein: CASSSRTGGNSEAFF; D gene: TRBD1; V gene: TRBV9; clone size: NA; J gene: TRBJ1-1
CDR3 DNA: TGTGCCAGCGGGGCGGGAGGGCGTTACGAGCAGTACTTC; CDR3 protein: CASGAGGRYEQYF; D gene: TRBD2; V gene: TRBV6-1; clone size: NA; J gene: TRBJ2-7
CDR3 DNA: TGTGCCAGCAGTTCCGGCCCCAACACTGAAGCTTTCTTT; CDR3 protein: CASSSGPNTEAFF; D gene: NA; V gene: TRBV28; clone size: NA; J gene: TRBJ1-1
CDR3 DNA: TGTGCCAGCAGCTGGGACTCGGGCACTGAAGCTTTCTTT; CDR3 protein: CASSWDSGTEAFF; D gene: NA; V gene: TRBV5-8; clone size: NA; J gene: TRBJ1-1
CDR3 DNA: TGTGCCACCAGCAGTAGTAGGGGAGACTATGGCTACACCTTC; CDR3 protein: CATSSSRGDYGYTF; D gene: NA; V gene: TRBV15; clone size: NA; J gene: TRBJ1-2
CDR3 DNA: TGTGCCAGCAGCTTGGCTAACTCCTACAATGAGCAGTTCTTC; CDR3 protein: CASSLANSYNEQFF; D gene: NA; V gene: TRBV5-4; clone size: once; J gene: TRBJ2-1